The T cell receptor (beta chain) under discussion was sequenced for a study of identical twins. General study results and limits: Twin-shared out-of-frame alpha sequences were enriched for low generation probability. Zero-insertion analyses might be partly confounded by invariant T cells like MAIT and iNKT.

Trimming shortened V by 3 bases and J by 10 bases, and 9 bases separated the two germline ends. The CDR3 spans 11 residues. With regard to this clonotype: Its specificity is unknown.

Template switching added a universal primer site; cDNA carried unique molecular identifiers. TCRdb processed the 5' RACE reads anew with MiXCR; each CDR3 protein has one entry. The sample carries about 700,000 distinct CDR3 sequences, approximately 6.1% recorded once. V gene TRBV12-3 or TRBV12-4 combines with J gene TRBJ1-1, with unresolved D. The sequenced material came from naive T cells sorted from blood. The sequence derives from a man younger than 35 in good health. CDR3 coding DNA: TGTGCCAGCAGTTTTGGGCCCCCAGCTTTCTTT. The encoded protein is CASSFGPPAFF.